The 5 T cell receptor beta chains reported below all come from one sample, sequenced in a study of T cells in Graves' hyperthyroidism and ophthalmopathy. Using RNA transcripts as the source, TCR beta CDR3 regions were amplified. HTBI primers drove first-round RT-PCR of the TCR CDR3. TCRdb independently ran MiXCR on the multiplex PCR reads; one entry per CDR3 protein. The table has 150,000 or so distinct CDR3 sequences, 9.4% seen once. The source material was blood. The receptors stem from a woman aged 18-29 years with Graves' hyperthyroidism that later progressed to Graves' ophthalmopathy.

This clonotype was observed at least ten times. The chain is built from TRBV28 and TRBJ1-5; D might be TRBD1 (6 bases). The CDR3 consists of 15 residues. Germline assignment: CDR1 MDHEN and CDR2 SYDVKM. V lost 6 bases and J 8 bases, leaving 20 bases between the germline ends. The CDR3 DNA reads as TGTGCCAGCAGCAGGACACAGGGAGGGTTAGAGCCCCAGCATTTT. Its protein product is CASSRTQGGLEPQHF.

There are many counts of this clonotype. The genes are TRBV20-1 and TRBJ1-1; 9 bases are a match to TRBD1. From germline, CDR1 is DFQATT and CDR2 SNEGSKA (reference sequence). V lost 7 bases, J lost 6 bases, and 9 bases stayed unmatched. The CDR3 has 13 amino acids. The chain's CDR3 is CSGQGGDDSEAFF. The CDR3 DNA is TGCAGTGGACAGGGGGGAGACGACTCTGAAGCTTTCTTT.

This clonotype was seen only a few times. V and J are TRBV18 and TRBJ2-1; the match to TRBD2 covers 13 bases. The CDR3 spans 16 residues. The germline CDR1 and CDR2 sequences are KGHSH and LQKENI. V shed 3 bases and J 6 bases; nucleotides not matched to a gene: 5. DNA for the CDR3: TGTGCCAGCTCACCGGGACTAGCGGGATTCCTCAATGAGCAGTTCTTC. This codes for CASSPGLAGFLNEQFF.

The V call is TRBV30, the J call TRBJ2-3; D possibly corresponds to TRBD2 (6 bases). Germline V lookup: CDR1 GTSNPN, CDR2 SVGIG (reference sequence). The CDR3 runs 12 residues. The V and J ends lost 4 bases and 5 bases respectively, with 10 bases between them. In DNA form, the CDR3 reads TGTGCCTGGACCGGGACTGAAGATACGCAGTATTTT. As protein: CAWTGTEDTQYF.

Regarding this clonotype: A much larger clone lies one base from this, so it may be a read error. This chain uses TRBV28 with TRBJ1-5; D possibly corresponds to TRBD1 (5 bases). CDR3 length: 17 amino acids. Per the germline V gene, CDR1 is MDHEN and CDR2 is SYDVKM. V was cut by 5 bases and J by 7 bases, with 24 bases left in between. This chain's CDR3 is CASSPPAHRLGGQPQHF. CDR3 bases: TGTGCCAGCAGTCCCCCTGCTCACAGGTTGGGAGGACAGCCCCAGCATTTT.